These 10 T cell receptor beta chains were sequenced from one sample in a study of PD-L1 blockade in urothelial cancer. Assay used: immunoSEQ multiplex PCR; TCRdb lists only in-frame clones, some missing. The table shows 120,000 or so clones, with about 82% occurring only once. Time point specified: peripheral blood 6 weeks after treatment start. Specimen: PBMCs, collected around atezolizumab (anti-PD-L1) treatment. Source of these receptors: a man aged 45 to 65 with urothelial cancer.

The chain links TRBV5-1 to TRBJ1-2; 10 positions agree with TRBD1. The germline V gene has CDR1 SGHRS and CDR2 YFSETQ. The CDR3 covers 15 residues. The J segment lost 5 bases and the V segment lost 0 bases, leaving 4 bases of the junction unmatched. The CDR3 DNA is TGCGCCAGCAGCTTGGGGGGGGACAGGGGATATGGCTACACCTTC. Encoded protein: CASSLGGDRGYGYTF.

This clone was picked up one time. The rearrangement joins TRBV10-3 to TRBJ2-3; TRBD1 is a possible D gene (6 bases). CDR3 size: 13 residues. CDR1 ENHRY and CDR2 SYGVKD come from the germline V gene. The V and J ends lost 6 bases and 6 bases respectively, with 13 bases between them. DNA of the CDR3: TGTGCCATCAGCACTACAGGGAAGGATACGCAGTATTTT. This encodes CAISTTGKDTQYF.

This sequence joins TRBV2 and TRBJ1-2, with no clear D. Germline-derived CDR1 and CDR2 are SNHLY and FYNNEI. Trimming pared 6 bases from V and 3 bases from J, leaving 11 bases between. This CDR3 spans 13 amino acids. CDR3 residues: CASRTDSHYGYTF. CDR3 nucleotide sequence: TGTGCCAGCAGGACGGACTCACACTATGGCTACACCTTC.

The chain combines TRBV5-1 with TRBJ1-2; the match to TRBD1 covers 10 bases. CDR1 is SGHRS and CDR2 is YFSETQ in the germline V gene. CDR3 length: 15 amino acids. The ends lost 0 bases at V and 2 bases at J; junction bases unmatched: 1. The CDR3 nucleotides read TGCGCCAGCAGCTTGGGGGGACAGGGGAACTATGGCTACACCTTC. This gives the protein CASSLGGQGNYGYTF. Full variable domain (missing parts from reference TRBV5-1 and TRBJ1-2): KAGVTQTPRYLIKTRGQQVTLSCSPISGHRSVSWYQQTPGQGLQFLFEYFSETQRNKGNFPGRFSGRQFSNSRSEMNVSTLELGDSALYLCASSLGGQGNYGYTFGSGTRLTVV.

CDR3 DNA: TGTGCCAGCCTTGAGCCCGGGTCCTACGAGCAGTACTTC. Translating gives CASLEPGSYEQYF. The rearrangement joins TRBV6-5 to TRBJ2-7; no reliable D call. The V gene's germline CDR1 is MNHEY and CDR2 SVGAGI. With 8 bases removed from V and 1 base from J, the gap between germline ends came to 12 bases. The CDR3 runs to 13 residues.

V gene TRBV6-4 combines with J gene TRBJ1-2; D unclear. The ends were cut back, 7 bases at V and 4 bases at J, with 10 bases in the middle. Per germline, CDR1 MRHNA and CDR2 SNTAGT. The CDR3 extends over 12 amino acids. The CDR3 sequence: CASIYRGYGYTF. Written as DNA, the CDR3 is TGTGCCAGCATCTATCGGGGCTATGGCTACACCTTC.

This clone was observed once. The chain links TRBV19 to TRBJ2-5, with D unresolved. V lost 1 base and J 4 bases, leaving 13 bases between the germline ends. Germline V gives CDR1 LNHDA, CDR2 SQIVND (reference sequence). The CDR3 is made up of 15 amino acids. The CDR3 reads CASSIGEALGETQYF. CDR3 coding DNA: TGTGCCAGTAGTATAGGTGAGGCCCTCGGAGAGACCCAGTACTTC. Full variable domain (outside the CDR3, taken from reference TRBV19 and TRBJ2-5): DGGITQSPKYLFRKEGQNVTLSCEQNLNHDAMYWYRQDPGQGLRLIYYSQIVNDFQKGDIAEGYSVSREKKESFPLTVTSAQKNPTAFYLCASSIGEALGETQYFGPGTRLLVL.

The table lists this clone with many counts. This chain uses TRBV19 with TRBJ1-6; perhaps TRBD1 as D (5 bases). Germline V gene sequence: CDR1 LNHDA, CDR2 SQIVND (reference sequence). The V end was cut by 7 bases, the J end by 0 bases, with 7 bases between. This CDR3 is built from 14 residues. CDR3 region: CASNTGSYNSPLHF. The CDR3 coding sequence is TGTGCCAGTAACACAGGCTCCTATAATTCACCCCTCCACTTT.

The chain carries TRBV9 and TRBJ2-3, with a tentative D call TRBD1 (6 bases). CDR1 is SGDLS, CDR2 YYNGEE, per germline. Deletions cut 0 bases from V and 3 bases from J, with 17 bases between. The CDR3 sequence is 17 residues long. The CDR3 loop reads CASSVEGVKVGTDTQYF. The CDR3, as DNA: TGTGCCAGCAGCGTAGAGGGGGTCAAAGTGGGTACAGATACGCAGTATTTT.

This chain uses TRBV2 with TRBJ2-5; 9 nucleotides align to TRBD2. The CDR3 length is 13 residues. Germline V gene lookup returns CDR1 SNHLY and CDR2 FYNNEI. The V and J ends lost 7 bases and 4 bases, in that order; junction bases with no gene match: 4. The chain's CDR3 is CASKELAGETQYF. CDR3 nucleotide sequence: TGTGCCAGCAAGGAACTAGCGGGAGAGACCCAGTACTTC.